These 16 T cell receptor beta chains came from one sample sequenced in a study of shared clonotypes between healthy human individuals. TCRdb's copy holds only in-frame clones and misses some; the assay was immunoSEQ multiplex PCR. The table lists roughly 650,000 clones, approximately 97% of them singletons, with approximately 0.057% in the top ten. What was sequenced was naive CD4+ T cells sorted from blood. Subset: CD45RA+ positively selected. The receptor source for this set is a woman in her twenties or thirties in good health.

This chain links TRBV18 with TRBJ2-5; D is unclear. Per germline, CDR1 KGHSH and CDR2 LQKENI. The CDR3 is 15 residues long. V lost 0 bases and J 0 bases, leaving 8 bases between the germline ends. The DNA of the CDR3 is TGTGCCAGCTCACCACCGGCGGCCTACCAAGAGACCCAGTACTTC. Encoded protein: CASSPPAAYQETQYF.

J is TRBJ2-1 and V is TRBV28, with 10 bases aligning to TRBD2. V lost 7 bases to trimming and J lost 8 bases; unmatched junction nucleotides: 11. The CDR3 is made up of 15 amino acids. The germline gives CDR1 MDHEN, CDR2 SYDVKM. The CDR3 region is CASTGAGGPRDEQFF. The CDR3 DNA is TGTGCCAGCACCGGAGCGGGAGGGCCACGGGATGAGCAGTTCTTC.

This chain links TRBV5-6 with TRBJ2-3; TRBD2 is a possible D gene (6 bases). The CDR3 covers 13 residues. Germline V gene lookup returns CDR1 SGHDT and CDR2 YYEEEE. The V end lost 4 bases, the J end lost 2 bases, and 8 bases lay between the germline ends. CDR3 DNA sequence: TGTGCCAGCAGCAGACTAGACACAGATACGCAGTATTTT. Its translation: CASSRLDTDTQYF.

This clone has a single count. CDR3 residues: CASSWRGQGNEKLFF. The CDR3 DNA follows: TGTGCCAGCAGTTGGAGGGGGCAGGGTAATGAAAAACTGTTTTTT. The chain recombines TRBV28 with TRBJ1-4; 7 bases fit TRBD1. This CDR3 has 15 residues. Unmatched junction bases numbered 6, after V lost 4 bases and J lost 4 bases. Germline V lookup: CDR1 MDHEN, CDR2 SYDVKM.

V and J are TRBV2 and TRBJ1-2; 8 bases are a match to TRBD1. The CDR3 extends over 17 amino acids. In germline, CDR1 is SNHLY, CDR2 FYNNEI. J lost 4 bases, V lost 0 bases, and 10 bases had no gene match. The CDR3 region has the DNA TGTGCCAGCAGTGAAGCATCCGGACAGGGAGGGGTCTATGGCTACACCTTC. Translating gives CASSEASGQGGVYGYTF.

The chain uses TRBV28 and TRBJ2-7; 11 bases align to TRBD2. Germline V CDR1 and CDR2: MDHEN, SYDVKM. Trimming took 6 bases from V and 5 from J; bases not matched to a gene: 9. The CDR3 has 15 amino acids. CDR3 amino acids: CASSRTSGGADEQYF. CDR3 bases: TGTGCCAGCAGCCGCACTAGCGGGGGAGCGGACGAGCAGTACTTC.

This chain connects TRBV27 to TRBJ2-1; TRBD2 matches 13 bases. With 8 bases clipped from V and 10 bases from J, the junction kept 8 bases outside the gene matches. Germline V gene lookup returns CDR1 MNHEY and CDR2 SMNVEV (reference sequence). The CDR3 spans 14 residues. This chain's CDR3 is CASPGTSGVGEQFF. CDR3 nucleotide sequence: TGTGCCAGCCCCGGGACTAGCGGGGTGGGGGAGCAGTTCTTC.

The chain recombines TRBV19 with TRBJ1-4, with a weak D call TRBD1 (5 bases). V was clipped by 5 bases and J by 8 bases, with 18 bases between them. The CDR3 has 15 residues. The germline V gene has CDR1 LNHDA and CDR2 SQIVND (reference sequence). The CDR3 spells CASSGPGTLREKLFF. Here the CDR3 DNA reads TGTGCCAGTAGTGGGCCCGGGACCTTGAGAGAAAAACTGTTTTTT. Full variable domain (missing parts from reference TRBV19 and TRBJ1-4): DGGITQSPKYLFRKEGQNVTLSCEQNLNHDAMYWYRQDPGQGLRLIYYSQIVNDFQKGDIAEGYSVSREKKESFPLTVTSAQKNPTAFYLCASSGPGTLREKLFFGSGTQLSVL.

V and J are TRBV7-3 and TRBJ2-3, with a tentative D call TRBD2 (6 bases). The CDR3 loop spans 17 amino acids. The V gene's germline CDR1 is SGHTA and CDR2 FQGTGA. The ends were cut back, 5 bases at V and 1 base at J, with 19 bases in the middle. Here the CDR3 DNA reads TGTGCCAGCAGCGCCCGACTAGGGACGGTGGGCACAGATACGCAGTATTTT. This codes for CASSARLGTVGTDTQYF. The full variable domain, completed using reference TRBV7-3 and TRBJ2-3, is GAGVSQTPSNKVTEKGKYVELRCDPISGHTALYWYRQSLGQGPEFLIYFQGTGAADDSGLPNDRFFAVRPEGSVSTLKIQRTERGDSAVYLCASSARLGTVGTDTQYFGPGTRLTVL.

This clone appeared a single time. The chain joins TRBV19 to TRBJ2-3, with D hard to call. CDR1 is LNHDA, CDR2 SQIVND, per germline (reference sequence). The CDR3 sequence is 13 residues long. V dropped 7 bases and J dropped 6 bases, with 14 bases sitting between them. DNA for the CDR3: TGTGCCAGTAACCTGGTTTTCGGGGATACGCAGTATTTT. This sequence encodes CASNLVFGDTQYF.

This chain links TRBV7-2 with TRBJ2-3, with D possibly being TRBD1 or TRBD2 (6 bases each). Per the germline V gene, CDR1 is SGHTA and CDR2 is FQGNSA. CDR3 length: 15 amino acids. With 4 bases removed from V and 2 bases from J, the gap between germline ends came to 13 bases. The CDR3 here is CASSSRRGYTDTQYF. CDR3 in DNA: TGTGCCAGCAGCTCTCGGAGGGGGTACACAGATACGCAGTATTTT.

The gene calls are TRBV19 and TRBJ1-5; tentatively, D is TRBD1 (5 bases). Germline V gene lookup returns CDR1 LNHDA and CDR2 SQIVND (reference sequence). There are 14 residues in the CDR3. V lost 6 bases, J lost 7 bases, and 16 bases lay in between. CDR3 sequence (DNA): TGTGCCAGTAGATTTCCGGGACCCCAACAGCCCCAGCATTTT. As protein: CASRFPGPQQPQHF.

This clone appeared once. V is TRBV11-1 and J is TRBJ1-5; D ambiguous. The CDR3 loop spans 15 amino acids. V lost 1 base, J lost 3 bases, and 10 bases lay in between. CDR1 and CDR2 (germline): SGHAT, FQDESV (reference sequence). The CDR3 DNA sequence: TGTGCCAGCAGCTTAGGTGCTGGCCCCAATCAGCCCCAGCATTTT. Translation: CASSLGAGPNQPQHF.

The CDR3 here is CASSLNLGVPQHF. The CDR3 DNA reads as TGTGCCAGCAGCTTGAATCTAGGGGTGCCCCAGCATTTT. The V and J genes are TRBV5-6 and TRBJ1-5; the D gene is possibly TRBD1 (5 bases). The CDR3 spans 13 residues. Germline CDR1 and CDR2: SGHDT and YYEEEE. V was trimmed by 1 base and J by 9 bases, leaving 11 bases between them.

The CDR3 nucleotides are TGTGCCAGCAGCGCCCGCGGGGACAGGACAGATGGCTACACCTTC. Amino acids: CASSARGDRTDGYTF. The rearrangement uses TRBV9 and TRBJ1-2; TRBD1 agrees at 8 bases. The CDR3 totals 15 residues. V lost 3 bases to trimming and J lost 6 bases; unmatched junction nucleotides: 10. The germline V gene encodes CDR1 SGDLS and CDR2 YYNGEE.

This chain joins TRBV2 and TRBJ2-7; D might be TRBD2 (5 bases). The CDR3 covers 15 residues. Germline CDR1 reads SNHLY; CDR2 reads FYNNEI. Trimming took off 4 bases at V and 3 bases at J, with 16 bases between the two ends. The CDR3 protein is CASSALRTAGYEQYF. The CDR3, as DNA: TGTGCCAGCAGTGCGCTCCGTACGGCGGGCTACGAGCAGTACTTC. Filled out from reference TRBV2 and TRBJ2-7, the complete variable domain reads EPEVTQTPSHQVTQMGQEVILRCVPISNHLYFYWYRQILGQKVEFLVSFYNNEISEKSEIFDDQFSVERPDGSNFTLKIRSTKLEDSAMYFCASSALRTAGYEQYFGPGTRLTVT.